This TCR beta chain was recovered during a study of cytomegalovirus exposure and HLA in healthy donors. Overall study: A subsequent analysis reported that the roughly 120 validation repertoires were produced on the same platform that had also been used for the approximately 700 first-cohort repertoires.

Using immunoSEQ multiplex PCR, the repertoire was profiled, and TCRdb retains in-frame clones only, with some absent. The sample lists about 200,000 clones; around 86% were seen once. The CDR3 has 10 amino acids. Germline V gives CDR1 MDHEN, CDR2 SYDVKM. Deletions cut 4 bases from V and 9 bases from J, with 4 bases between. This sequence originates from a woman between 18 and 29 years old in good health and CMV-seropositive. Material for sequencing was PBMCs. The chain uses TRBV28 and TRBJ1-5; D not certain. The CDR3, as DNA: TGTGCCAGCAGTTCGAGGCCCCAGCATTTT. Translating gives CASSSRPQHF.